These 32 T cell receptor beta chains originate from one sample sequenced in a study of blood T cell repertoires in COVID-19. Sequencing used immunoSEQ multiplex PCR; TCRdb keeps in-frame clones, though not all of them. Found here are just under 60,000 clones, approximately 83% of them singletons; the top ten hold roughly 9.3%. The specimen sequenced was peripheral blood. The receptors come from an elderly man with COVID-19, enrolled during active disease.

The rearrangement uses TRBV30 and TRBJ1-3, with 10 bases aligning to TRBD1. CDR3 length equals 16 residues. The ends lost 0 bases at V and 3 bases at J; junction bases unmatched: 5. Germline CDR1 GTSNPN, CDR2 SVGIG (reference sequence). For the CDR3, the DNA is TGTGCCTGGAGTGTAGACAGGGGGCCTGTTGGAAACACCATATATTTT. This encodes CAWSVDRGPVGNTIYF. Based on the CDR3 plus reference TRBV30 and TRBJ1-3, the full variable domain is SQTIHQWPATLVQPVGSPLSLECTVEGTSNPNLYWYRQAAGRGLQLLFYSVGIGQISSEVPQNLSASRPQDRQFILSSKKLLLSDSGFYLCAWSVDRGPVGNTIYFGEGSWLTVV.

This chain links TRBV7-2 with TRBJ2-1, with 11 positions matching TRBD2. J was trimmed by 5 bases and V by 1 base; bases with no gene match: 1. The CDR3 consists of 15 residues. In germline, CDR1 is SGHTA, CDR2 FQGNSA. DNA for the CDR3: TGTGCCAGCAGCTTAGGGACTAGCGGGCACAATGAGCAGTTCTTC. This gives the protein CASSLGTSGHNEQFF.

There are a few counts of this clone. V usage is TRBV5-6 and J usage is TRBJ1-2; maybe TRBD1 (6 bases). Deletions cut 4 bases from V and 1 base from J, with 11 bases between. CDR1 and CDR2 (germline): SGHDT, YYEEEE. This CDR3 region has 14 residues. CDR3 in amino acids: CASSPDRSNYGYTF. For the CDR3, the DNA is TGTGCCAGCAGCCCGGACAGAAGTAACTATGGCTACACCTTC.

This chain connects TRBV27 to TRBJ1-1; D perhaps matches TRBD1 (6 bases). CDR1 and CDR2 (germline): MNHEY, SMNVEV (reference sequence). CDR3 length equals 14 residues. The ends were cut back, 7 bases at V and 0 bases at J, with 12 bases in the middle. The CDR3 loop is CASNRRGLNTEAFF. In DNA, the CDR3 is TGTGCCAGCAACCGCAGGGGATTGAACACTGAAGCTTTCTTT.

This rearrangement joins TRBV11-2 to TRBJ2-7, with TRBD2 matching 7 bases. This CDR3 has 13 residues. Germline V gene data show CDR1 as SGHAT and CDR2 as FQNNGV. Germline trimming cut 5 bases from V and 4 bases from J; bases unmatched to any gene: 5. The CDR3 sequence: CASSSGTVYEQYF. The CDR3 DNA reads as TGTGCCAGCAGCAGCGGGACGGTTTACGAGCAGTACTTC.

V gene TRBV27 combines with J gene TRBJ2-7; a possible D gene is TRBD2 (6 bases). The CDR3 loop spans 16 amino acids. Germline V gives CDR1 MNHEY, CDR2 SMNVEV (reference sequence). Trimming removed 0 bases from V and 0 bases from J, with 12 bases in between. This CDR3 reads CASSLSKGLPSYEQYF. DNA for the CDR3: TGTGCCAGCAGTTTATCGAAGGGACTCCCCTCCTACGAGCAGTACTTC.

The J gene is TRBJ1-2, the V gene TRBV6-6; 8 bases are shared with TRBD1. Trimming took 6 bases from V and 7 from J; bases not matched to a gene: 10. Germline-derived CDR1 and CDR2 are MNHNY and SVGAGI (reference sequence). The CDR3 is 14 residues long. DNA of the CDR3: TGTGCCAGCAGACCCCGACAGGGGTGGGGTGGCTACACCTTC. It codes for CASRPRQGWGGYTF.

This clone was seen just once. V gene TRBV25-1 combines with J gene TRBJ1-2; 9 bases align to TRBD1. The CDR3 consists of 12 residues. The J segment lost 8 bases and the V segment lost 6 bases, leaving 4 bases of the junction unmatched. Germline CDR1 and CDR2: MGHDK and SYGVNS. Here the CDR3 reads CASRDRGTGYTF. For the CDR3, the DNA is TGTGCCAGCAGGGACAGGGGAACCGGCTACACCTTC.

The DNA of the CDR3 is TGTGCCAGCAGCCAAGAGGATAGCCTGGGCAATCAGCCCCAGCATTTT. It is translated as CASSQEDSLGNQPQHF. This chain uses TRBV3-1 (or the pseudogene TRBV3-2) with TRBJ1-5; D ambiguous. Trimming took off 0 bases at V and 2 bases at J, with 11 bases between the two ends. Per the germline V gene, CDR1 is LGHDT and CDR2 is YNNKEL (reference sequence). The CDR3 is made up of 16 amino acids.

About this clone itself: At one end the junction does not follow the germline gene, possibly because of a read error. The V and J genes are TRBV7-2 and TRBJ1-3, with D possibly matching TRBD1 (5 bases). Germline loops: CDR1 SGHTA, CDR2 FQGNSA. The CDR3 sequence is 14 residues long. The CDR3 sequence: CVSNPLGAGNTIYF. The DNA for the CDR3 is TGTGTCAGCAACCCCCTAGGGGCGGGAAACACCATATATTTT.

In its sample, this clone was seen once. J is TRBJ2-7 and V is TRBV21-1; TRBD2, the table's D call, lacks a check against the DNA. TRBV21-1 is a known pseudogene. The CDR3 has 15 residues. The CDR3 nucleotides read TGTGCCAGCAGCAAAGGGGATAGCGGGAGTAGTGAGCAGTACGTC. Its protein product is CASSKGDSGSSEQYV.

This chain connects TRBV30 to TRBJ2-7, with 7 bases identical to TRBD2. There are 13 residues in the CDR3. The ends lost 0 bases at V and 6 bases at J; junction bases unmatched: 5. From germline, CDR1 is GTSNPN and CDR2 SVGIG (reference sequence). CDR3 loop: CAWSVGEGSEQYV. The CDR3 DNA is TGTGCCTGGAGTGTAGGGGAGGGCTCCGAGCAGTACGTC.

The CDR3 loop reads CASSDGGDSNQPQHF. The CDR3 coding sequence is TGCGCCAGCAGCGACGGGGGGGATAGCAATCAGCCCCAGCATTTT. The chain employs TRBV5-1 and TRBJ1-5, with D possibly TRBD1 on 5 matching bases. V was cut by 4 bases and J by 0 bases, with 11 bases left in between. Per the germline V gene, CDR1 is SGHRS and CDR2 is YFSETQ. There are 15 residues in the CDR3.

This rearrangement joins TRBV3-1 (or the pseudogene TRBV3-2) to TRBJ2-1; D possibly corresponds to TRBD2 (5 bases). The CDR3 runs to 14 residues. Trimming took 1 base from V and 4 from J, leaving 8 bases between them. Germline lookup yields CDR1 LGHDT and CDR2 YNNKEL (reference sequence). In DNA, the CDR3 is TGTGCCAGCAGCCAAGTTACGGGGTACAATGAGCAGTTCTTC. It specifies CASSQVTGYNEQFF.

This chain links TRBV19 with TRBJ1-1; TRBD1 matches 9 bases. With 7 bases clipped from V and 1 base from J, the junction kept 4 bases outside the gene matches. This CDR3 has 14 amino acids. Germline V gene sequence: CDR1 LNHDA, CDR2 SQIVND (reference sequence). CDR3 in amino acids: CASKTGGSNTEAFF. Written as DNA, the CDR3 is TGTGCCAGTAAAACAGGGGGCTCGAACACTGAAGCTTTCTTT.

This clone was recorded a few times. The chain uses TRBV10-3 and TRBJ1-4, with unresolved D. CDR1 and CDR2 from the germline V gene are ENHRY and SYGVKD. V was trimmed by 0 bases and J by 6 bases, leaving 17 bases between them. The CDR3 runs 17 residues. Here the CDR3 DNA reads TGTGCCATCAGTGAGTCGAACGCGCATTCTGGTCATGAAAAACTGTTTTTT. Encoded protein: CAISESNAHSGHEKLFF.

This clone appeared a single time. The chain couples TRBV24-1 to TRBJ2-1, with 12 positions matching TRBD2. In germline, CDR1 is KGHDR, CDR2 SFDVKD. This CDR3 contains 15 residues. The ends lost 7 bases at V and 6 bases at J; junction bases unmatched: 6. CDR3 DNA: TGTGCCACCAGGGGGACTAGCGGGTCCCTCAATGAGCAGTTCTTC. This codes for CATRGTSGSLNEQFF.

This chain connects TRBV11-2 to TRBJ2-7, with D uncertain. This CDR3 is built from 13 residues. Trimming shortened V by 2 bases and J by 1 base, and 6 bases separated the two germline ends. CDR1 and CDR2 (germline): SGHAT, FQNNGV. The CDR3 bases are TGTGCCAGCAGCTTACAAACATCCTACGAGCAGTACGTC. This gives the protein CASSLQTSYEQYV.

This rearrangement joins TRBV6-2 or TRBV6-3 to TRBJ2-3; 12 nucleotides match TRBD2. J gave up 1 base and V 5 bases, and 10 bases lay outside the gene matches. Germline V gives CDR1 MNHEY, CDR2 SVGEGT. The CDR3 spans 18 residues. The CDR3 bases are TGTGCCAGCAGTCCGCTAGCGGGAGGGCCCATGGGCACAGATACGCAGTATTTT. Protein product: CASSPLAGGPMGTDTQYF.

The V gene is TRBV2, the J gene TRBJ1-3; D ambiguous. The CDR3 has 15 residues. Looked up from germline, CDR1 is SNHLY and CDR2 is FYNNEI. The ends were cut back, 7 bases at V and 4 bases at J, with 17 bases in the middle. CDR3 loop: CASTFATGGGNTIYF. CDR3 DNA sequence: TGTGCCAGCACCTTCGCGACTGGAGGGGGAAACACCATATATTTT.

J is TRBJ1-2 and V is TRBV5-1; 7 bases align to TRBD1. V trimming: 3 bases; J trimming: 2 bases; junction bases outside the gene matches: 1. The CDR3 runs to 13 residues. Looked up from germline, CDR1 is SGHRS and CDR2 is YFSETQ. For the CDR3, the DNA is TGCGCCAGCAGCTCGGGACAGAACTATGGCTACACCTTC. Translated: CASSSGQNYGYTF.

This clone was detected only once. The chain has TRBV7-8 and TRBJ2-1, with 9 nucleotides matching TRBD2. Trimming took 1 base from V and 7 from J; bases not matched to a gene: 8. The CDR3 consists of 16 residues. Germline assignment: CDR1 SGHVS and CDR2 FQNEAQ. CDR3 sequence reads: CASSLVGGGAENEQFF. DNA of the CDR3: TGTGCCAGCAGCTTAGTAGGCGGGGGGGCCGAAAATGAGCAGTTCTTC.

The CDR3 sequence is CASSSLVLLAGETGELFF. DNA for the CDR3: TGTGCCAGCAGCTCATTGGTCCTACTAGCGGGAGAAACCGGGGAGCTGTTTTTT. The rearrangement uses TRBV7-9 and TRBJ2-2; the match to TRBD2 covers 11 bases. V lost 4 bases, J lost 5 bases, and 12 bases stayed unmatched. This CDR3 spans 18 amino acids. Germline lookup yields CDR1 SEHNR and CDR2 FQNEAQ (reference sequence).

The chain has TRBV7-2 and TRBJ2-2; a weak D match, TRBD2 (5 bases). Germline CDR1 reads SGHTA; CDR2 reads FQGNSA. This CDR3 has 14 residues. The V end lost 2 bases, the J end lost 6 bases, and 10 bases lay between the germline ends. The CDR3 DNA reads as TGTGCCAGCAGCTTAAGTCCGCGGGCCGGGGAGCTGTTTTTT. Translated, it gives CASSLSPRAGELFF.

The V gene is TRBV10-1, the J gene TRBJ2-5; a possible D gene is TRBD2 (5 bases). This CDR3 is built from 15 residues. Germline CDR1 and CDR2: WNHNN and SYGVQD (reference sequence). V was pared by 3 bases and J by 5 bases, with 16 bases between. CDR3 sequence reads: CASSESQAGDETQYF. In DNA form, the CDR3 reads TGCGCCAGCAGTGAATCGCAGGCCGGGGATGAGACCCAGTACTTC.

CDR3 sequence reads: CASSVAGENSGNTIYF. The CDR3 DNA reads TGTGCCAGCAGCGTAGCCGGGGAGAACTCTGGAAACACCATATATTTT. V is TRBV9 and J is TRBJ1-3; D not resolved. Trimming stripped 0 bases from V and 0 bases from J, with 10 bases between. The CDR3 has 16 amino acids. Germline V CDR1 and CDR2: SGDLS, YYNGEE.

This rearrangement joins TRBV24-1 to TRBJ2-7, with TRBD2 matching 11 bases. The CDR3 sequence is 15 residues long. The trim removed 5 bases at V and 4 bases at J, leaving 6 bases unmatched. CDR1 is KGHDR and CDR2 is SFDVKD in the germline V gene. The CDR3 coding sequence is TGTGCCACCAGTGCCCCGGGACTAGCGGTATACGAGCAGTACGTC. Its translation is CATSAPGLAVYEQYV.

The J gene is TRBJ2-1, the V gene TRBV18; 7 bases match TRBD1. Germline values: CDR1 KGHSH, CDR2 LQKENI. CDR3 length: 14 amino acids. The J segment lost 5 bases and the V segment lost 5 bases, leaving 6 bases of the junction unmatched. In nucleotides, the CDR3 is TGTGCCAGCTCAACCGACAGGGCAAACAATGAGCAGTTCTTC. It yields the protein CASSTDRANNEQFF.

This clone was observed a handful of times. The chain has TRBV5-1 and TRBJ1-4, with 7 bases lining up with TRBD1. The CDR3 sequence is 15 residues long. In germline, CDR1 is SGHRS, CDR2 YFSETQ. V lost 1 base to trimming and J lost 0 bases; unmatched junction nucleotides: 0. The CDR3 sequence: CASSLTGATNEKLFF. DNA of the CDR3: TGCGCCAGCAGCTTGACAGGGGCAACTAATGAAAAACTGTTTTTT.

The CDR3 region is CASSDDRGRNEKLFF. CDR3 nucleotide sequence: TGTGCCAGCAGCGATGACAGGGGGAGAAATGAAAAACTGTTTTTT. This chain links TRBV2 with TRBJ1-4; 9 nucleotides line up with TRBD1. Germline assignment: CDR1 SNHLY and CDR2 FYNNEI. The V segment lost 6 bases and the J segment 5 bases; nucleotides outside the gene matches: 7. The CDR3 length is 15 residues.

The CDR3 region is CASSIGGQPFSTDTQYF. CDR3 nucleotide sequence: TGTGCCAGTAGTATAGGGGGACAGCCGTTTAGCACAGATACGCAGTATTTT. The chain employs TRBV19 and TRBJ2-3; the match to TRBD1 covers 7 bases. With 1 base clipped from V and 0 bases from J, the junction kept 7 bases outside the gene matches. This CDR3 spans 17 amino acids. The germline V gene has CDR1 LNHDA and CDR2 SQIVND (reference sequence).

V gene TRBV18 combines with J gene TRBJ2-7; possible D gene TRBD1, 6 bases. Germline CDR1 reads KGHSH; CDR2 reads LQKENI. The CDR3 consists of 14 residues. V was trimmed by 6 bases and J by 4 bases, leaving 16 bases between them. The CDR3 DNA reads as TGTGCCAGCTCTTCTTCGGGACATCCATACGAGCAGTACGTC. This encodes CASSSSGHPYEQYV.